This T cell receptor beta chain appears in the sequencing data of a study of shared clonotypes between healthy human individuals (dated by TCRdb to 2018 to 2021). Study-wide context: The cohort comprised a couple of women and a few men aged 18 to 49 years. For each donor, three plates each were used for CD4 naive and CD4 memory, two plates were used for CD8 naive, and one plate was used for CD8 memory. To estimate repertoire size and how much clonotype sharing occurs between individuals, the study deeply sequenced the blood TCR repertoires of five healthy adults. Different laboratories and diverse techniques were used to prepare libraries and sequence TCR repertoires, to increase sequencing depth and limit assay-specific biases. Per donor, leukapheresis produced somewhere between about 0.9 and 9.5 billion PBMCs. What the study reported, not specific to this receptor: Based on pairwise subsampling, the degree of clonotype sharing among donors was expected to be affected by sequencing depth. Compared with non-shared clonotypes, clonotypes shared by all four sorted-subset donors had higher generation probabilities. Even with the large sequencing depth, rarefaction of the sorted-subset datasets indicated that sequencing was incomplete. Because the study included only a small number of donors, the genetic and exposure-history diversity represented was limited. Sharing across a handful of donors was observed for approximately 5% of naive CD4, 3% to 4% of naive CD8, over 2% of memory CD4, and about 0.4% of memory CD8 clonotypes. Sampling was restricted to blood, and TCR repertoires in tissue are likely to differ from TCR repertoires in blood. Larger estimated clonotype richness was generally found for naive subsets than for memory subsets.

Healthy HIV-negative adults with no recently reported acute infections or vaccinations were included as donors. Every donor was a Caucasian adult living in Nashville, Tennessee, USA. CD4+ T cells were enriched by magnetic negative selection; naive cells were then positively selected on CD45RA, and the negative fraction formed the memory subset. Blood was collected by leukapheresis, and PBMCs were isolated by Ficoll-Histopaque density gradient centrifugation and then cryopreserved in liquid nitrogen vapor phase. Analytical flow cytometry was used to check the purity and quantity of every magnetically sorted T cell population. From each sorted fraction, genomic DNA was isolated and quantified by UV absorbance on a Nanodrop 2000c. Using the deep immunoSEQ assay, multiplex PCR amplified TCR CDR3 regions from genomic DNA. Extracted genomic DNA from each cell subset was spread evenly across all wells of several immunoSEQ 96-well plates, with each plate serving as a replicate. For sorted subsets, 200 to 250 ng of genomic DNA, equivalent to 25,000 to 35,000 T cell genomes, went into each replicate PCR. The purified libraries were quantified using a Qubit 3.0 fluorometer, sized with a Bioanalyzer 2100, and then quantified again using the KAPA Library Quantification kit. Each immunoSEQ 96-well plate was sequenced on its own single-read 150-cycle Illumina NextSeq 550 flow cell. For the original study's pipeline: Because the immunoSEQ output held only junctional sequences and lacked quality scores, the filtering could not match the filtering applied to full-length reads. Sequences were annotated with PyIR, a Python wrapper for IgBLAST v1.9, and V/J genes and CDR3 were assigned using IMGT germline references. Any read was removed if the V/J assignment was weak (E-value above 1e-6), the CDR3 was missing, or the read contained stop codons, out-of-frame junctions, or ambiguous translated residues. V3J clonotypes were defined by identical inferred V gene, J gene, and CDR3 amino acid sequence. To compute the percentage overlap between repertoires, the number of shared unique clonotypes was divided by the size of the smaller repertoire. Richness of each repertoire was evaluated using RTK rarefaction, the Chao1 estimator, and Recon v2.1 estimates of unobserved clonotypes. Generation probabilities were computed with OLGA for all TCRbeta clonotypes obtained by the gDNA method from several donors. TCRdb stores this immuneACCESS table with in-frame sequences only. Part of the clones is absent; in the studies checked, under half of the shortfall reflects unresolved V genes, and no reason is known for the rest. From that table come the V and J calls and clone size; the DNA was used to work out D and trimming. Counted in this sample were over a million clones; approximately 76% of them appeared once. Clones ranked in the top ten supply approximately 1.3% of the sample.

Trimming leaves V shorter by 7 bases and J shorter by 5 bases, with the junction holding 14 bases beyond the gene matches. The germline V gene gives CDR1 as SNHLY and CDR2 as FYNNEI. There are 16 amino acids in the CDR3, from cysteine to phenylalanine inclusive. Only CDR3 DNA remains: 48 bases, in frame from the first base. With respect to this clone: No cognate antigen has been identified for it. No base quality values were provided; no much bigger clone lies one nucleotide off.

The clonotype was recovered from a man younger than 35 in good health. The receptor chain draws on TRBV2 and TRBJ2-5; 9 nucleotides in the junction match TRBD1. The specimen sequenced was memory CD4+ T cells sorted from blood. What this sample's cell subset or site label stands for: CD45RA-negative fraction. Read as DNA, the sequence is TGTGCCAGCATTGTTTCTCGGGGACAGGGCGGGGAGACCCAGTACTTC. Translated, it gives CASIVSRGQGGETQYF.